This TCR beta chain was captured by sequencing in a study of technical replicates of blood from several donors. Germline CDR1 reads SGHRS; CDR2 reads YFSETQ. V lost 0 bases to trimming and J lost 3 bases; unmatched junction nucleotides: 6. The CDR3 has 16 amino acids. Assay: immunoSEQ multiplex PCR; the TCRdb copy retains only in-frame clones and omits some. This sample has 75,000 to 90,000 clones, with approximately 90% found just once. What was sequenced was T cells isolated from PBMCs. The TCR sequence derives from a human donor in good health. J is TRBJ2-7 and V is TRBV5-1, with 10 bases aligning to TRBD1. CDR3: CASSLGQGASYYEQYF. CDR3 bases: TGCGCCAGCAGCTTGGGACAGGGGGCCAGTTACTACGAGCAGTACTTC.